This T cell receptor (beta chain) was retrieved from a study of siplizumab effects on memory and regulatory T cells. Study observations and caveats: Apparently more diverse than memory cells, naive T cells also seemed major alloresponse contributors. Solely a minor proportion of alloreactive clones could be assigned to unstimulated subsets. Tregs that proliferated in siplizumab cultures did not have their suppressive function confirmed.

In regard to this clone: The antigen remains unidentified.

Each sample had roughly 10^5 TCR templates assayed. Assay: immunoSEQ multiplex PCR; the TCRdb copy retains only in-frame clones and omits some. Here the sample spans roughly 120,000 clones, under 95% being singletons. The sequence derives from a human donor in good health. Sequenced sample: Tregs sorted from blood.

The CDR3 region is CASSLGTSGASTDTQYF. The DNA for the CDR3 is TGTGCCAGCAGCTTAGGGACTAGCGGGGCCAGCACAGATACGCAGTATTTT. V gene TRBV7-9 combines with J gene TRBJ2-3, with 12 bases that match TRBD2. V lost 1 base to trimming and J lost 0 bases; unmatched junction nucleotides: 2. Germline V CDR1 and CDR2: SEHNR, FQNEAQ (reference sequence). The CDR3 loop spans 17 amino acids.